This T cell receptor (beta chain) was captured by sequencing in a study of T cell responses to AZD1222 COVID-19 vaccine. Study background: Pooled in the analysis were second doses at about 4 or about 12 weeks. Findings and caveats of the study: The donor group comprised mostly white British people and more females; the analysis possibly underestimated clonal diversity. The span of vaccine-associated CD4 TCRs extended across spike, with dominance at 160-218 and 743-854.

Germline trimming cut 5 bases from V and 12 bases from J; bases unmatched to any gene: 10. This CDR3 is 13 amino acids long. Looked up from germline, CDR1 is MNHEY and CDR2 is SVGAGI. Generated by immunoSEQ multiplex PCR, the TCRdb table keeps only in-frame clones and is missing some. The sample holds roughly 91,000 clones, 87% seen once. As for this clone: What it recognizes is unknown.

The chain uses TRBV6-5 and TRBJ1-5, with 7 bases that match TRBD1. Material: peripheral blood, obtained on day 0 of AZD1222 vaccination. This TCR was recovered from an adult in good health. The CDR3 is CASSLRQGLNQHF. The CDR3, as DNA: TGTGCCAGCAGTCTACGACAGGGCTTGAACCAGCATTTT.